This T cell receptor (beta chain) was found in a study of cytotoxic CD8 clonotypes in ibrutinib-treated CLL (dated by TCRdb to about 2021). Regarding the complete study: The cohort included roughly 15 treatment-naive and approximately eleven relapsed/refractory patients; roughly 17 were IGHV unmutated. Responses were partial in roughly 24 patients and complete in 2; after median 68 months follow-up, roughly 15 stayed in remission and approximately twelve progressed. Response samples were taken after a median of about a year on treatment, ranging from roughly 6 to 36 months. On average, each sample had roughly 250,000 productive templates and tens of thousands of productive rearrangements. Of the roughly 86 participants in the trial, 25 to 30 had longitudinal samples available. Cryopreserved peripheral blood mononuclear cells were obtained before treatment, at response, and at either sustained remission or disease progression. Every sample from remission and from progressive disease was obtained while the patients were still on ibrutinib.

A MiSeq instrument was used for deep resolution sequencing, which targeted depths ranging from 1 in 1 million up to 1 in 200,000 T cells, with coverage averaging 10x for each clonotype. The immunoSEQ hsTCRB Kit was used to generate the TCR beta libraries. On the study's bioinformatics: ImmunoSEQ Data Assistant and ImmunoSEQ Analyzer were used for data analysis, and V, D and J genes were assigned according to IMGT definitions. Clonality, which ranges from 0 to 1, was calculated by subtracting the normalized Shannon entropy of productive rearrangement frequencies from one. Public clonotype analysis was restricted to overrepresented clonotypes comprising at least 0.05% of each patient's repertoire. Repertoires from about a dozen age-matched healthy donors in immuneACCESS were used as clonality controls. TCRdb mirrors the immuneACCESS table, restricted to in-frame sequences. Some clones are absent from its copies; in checked studies, under half trace to an unresolved V gene, and the reason for the others is unknown. V and J calls and clone size are given by that table; D and trimming were obtained from the DNA. This sample is represented by some 130,000 clones; more than 85% of them were singletons. The ten largest make up roughly a tenth of the sample.

For this chain, trimming is 5 bases at the V end and 5 bases at the J end, and the number of junction bases without a gene match is 11. The germline V gene encodes CDR1 SGHNT and CDR2 YYREEE (reference sequence). The CDR3 holds 16 amino acids from the cysteine to the phenylalanine. Only CDR3 DNA remains: 48 bases, in frame from the first base. Concerning this clone: No antigen is known for it. No much larger clone is present one base from it, and per-base qualities are unavailable.

The sample's time point, from its label and the paper: 12 months on ibrutinib. For TCR beta library preparation, approximately 2 micrograms of genomic DNA were extracted from the cryopreserved PBMCs. Longitudinal blood samples from CLL patients on ibrutinib monotherapy were analyzed using high-throughput TCR beta sequencing. The patients were enrolled in a single-center, open-label phase 2 trial of ibrutinib monotherapy. On the study overall, not on this receptor specifically: Clonality increased at ibrutinib response, stayed stable in sustained remission, and fell back toward baseline at progression. Public clonotypes were found to be uncommon and were observed to contract or remain stable during treatment; the increase in clonality was shown to reflect expansion of private clonotypes at ibrutinib response. Lymph node repertoires were not examined, and the timing of sampling was not matched between patients in sustained remission and those whose disease progressed. Baseline clonality exceeded that of age-matched healthy donors and correlated strongly with circulating CD8+ T-cell counts.

This clonotype was sampled from a human donor with chronic lymphocytic leukemia. In this chain, TRBV5-4 is recombined with TRBJ2-7, and 12 junction bases match TRBD1. Sample: PBMCs, taken after 12 months of ibrutinib treatment. The nucleotide sequence is TGTGCCAGCAGAGAGAAAGGGACAGGGGGCATCCACGAGCAGTACTTC. Protein translation: CASREKGTGGIHEQYF.